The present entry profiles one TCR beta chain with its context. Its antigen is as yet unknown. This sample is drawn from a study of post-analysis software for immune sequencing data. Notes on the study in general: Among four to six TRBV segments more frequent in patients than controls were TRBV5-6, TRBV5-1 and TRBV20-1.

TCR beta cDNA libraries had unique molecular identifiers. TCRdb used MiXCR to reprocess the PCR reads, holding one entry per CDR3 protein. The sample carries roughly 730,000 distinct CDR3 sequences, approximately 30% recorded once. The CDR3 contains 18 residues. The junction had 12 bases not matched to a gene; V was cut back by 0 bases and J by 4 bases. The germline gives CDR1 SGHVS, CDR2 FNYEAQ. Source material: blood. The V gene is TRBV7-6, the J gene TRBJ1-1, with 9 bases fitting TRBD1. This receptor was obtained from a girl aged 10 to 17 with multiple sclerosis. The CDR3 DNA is TGTGCCAGCAGCTTAGCGGGCGGGACAGGGTTCGGCAGCACTGAAGCTTTCTTT. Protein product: CASSLAGGTGFGSTEAFF. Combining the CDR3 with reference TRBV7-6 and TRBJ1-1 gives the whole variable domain GAGVSQSPRYKVTKRGQDVALRCDPISGHVSLYWYRQALGQGPEFLTYFNYEAQQDKSGLPNDRFSAERPEGSISTLTIQRTEQRDSAMYRCASSLAGGTGFGSTEAFFGQGTRLTVV.